This passage covers 25 T cell receptor beta chains from one sample sequenced in a study of radiation and T cells in renal cell carcinoma. Libraries were prepared by immunoSEQ multiplex PCR; TCRdb keeps only in-frame clonotypes and omits some of them. The sample contains about 90,000 clones, approximately 80% of which appear only once. Time point of the sample: blood 4 weeks post-SBRT, at nephrectomy. Treatment denoted: 15 Gy SBRT to primary tumor, nephrectomy 4 weeks later. Sample: blood, taken from a patient whose treatment included radiotherapy and nephrectomy. All receptors derive from a man aged 50-59 years with renal cell carcinoma.

The chain links TRBV5-4 to TRBJ2-7; maybe TRBD1 (5 bases). V was clipped by 2 bases and J by 2 bases, with 14 bases between them. Looked up from germline, CDR1 is SGHNT and CDR2 is YYREEE (reference sequence). The CDR3 runs to 15 residues. DNA of the CDR3: TGTGCCAGCAGCTTAGGGGCAGGTTCCGCCTACGAGCAGTACTTC. It translates to CASSLGAGSAYEQYF.

The V gene is TRBV18, the J gene TRBJ2-1, with TRBD1 matching 11 bases. V was clipped by 6 bases and J by 7 bases; unmatched bases: 11. Germline V CDR1 and CDR2: KGHSH, LQKENI. The length of the CDR3 is 16 residues. DNA of the CDR3: TGTGCCAGCTCGAAAACCGGGACAGGGGGGAGGAATGAGCAGTTCTTC. It specifies CASSKTGTGGRNEQFF.

V and J are TRBV30 and TRBJ1-1, with TRBD1 matching 9 bases. Unmatched junction bases numbered 1, after V lost 1 base and J lost 4 bases. This CDR3 spans 13 amino acids. The germline CDR1 and CDR2 sequences are GTSNPN and SVGIG (reference sequence). The CDR3 here is CAWSGTGVTEAFF. CDR3 nucleotides: TGTGCCTGGAGTGGGACAGGGGTCACTGAAGCTTTCTTT.

The genes are TRBV6-1 and TRBJ1-2; no clear D. The CDR3 totals 16 residues. Trimming removed 4 bases at V and 1 base at J, with 16 bases between. CDR1 is MNHNS and CDR2 is SASEGT in the germline V gene. The CDR3 loop is CASSAGEENLNYGYTF. CDR3 DNA sequence: TGTGCCAGCAGTGCGGGTGAGGAGAACCTTAACTATGGCTACACCTTC.

The V gene is TRBV30, the J gene TRBJ2-3, with D possibly being TRBD2 (6 bases). The CDR3 runs 15 residues. Germline-derived CDR1 and CDR2 are GTSNPN and SVGIG (reference sequence). Trimming removed 2 bases at V and 2 bases at J, with 14 bases between. The CDR3 reads CAWSFSGPNTDTQYF. CDR3 in DNA: TGTGCCTGGAGTTTTAGCGGACCTAACACAGATACGCAGTATTTT.

V and J are TRBV7-2 and TRBJ2-1, with 12 bases aligning to TRBD2. Trimming cost V 5 bases and J 4 bases; bases outside gene matches: 3. Per the germline V gene, CDR1 is SGHTA and CDR2 is FQGNSA. The CDR3 is 15 amino acids. CDR3 amino acids: CASSRLAGEYNEQFF. The DNA of the CDR3 is TGTGCCAGCAGCCGACTAGCGGGGGAGTACAATGAGCAGTTCTTC.

This clone was picked up a small number of times. The J gene is TRBJ2-1, the V gene TRBV27; D gene ambiguous. The CDR3 is 14 residues long. V was trimmed by 6 bases and J by 8 bases, leaving 17 bases between them. From germline, CDR1 is MNHEY and CDR2 SMNVEV (reference sequence). Here the CDR3 DNA reads TGTGCCAGCAGCTATGGACCAGCCGGCGATGAGCAGTTCTTC. Its translation: CASSYGPAGDEQFF.

The V gene is TRBV7-2, the J gene TRBJ1-4; TRBD1 is a possible D gene (5 bases). Trimming took 5 bases from V and 7 from J, leaving 17 bases between them. The CDR3 sequence is 15 residues long. From germline, CDR1 is SGHTA and CDR2 FQGNSA. Here the CDR3 reads CASSPQAGKGEKLFF. The CDR3 bases are TGTGCCAGCAGCCCCCAGGCAGGGAAGGGTGAAAAACTGTTTTTT.

The V call is TRBV27, the J call TRBJ2-7, with TRBD2 identical over 8 bases. V trimming: 6 bases; J trimming: 3 bases; junction bases outside the gene matches: 7. CDR1 MNHEY and CDR2 SMNVEV come from the germline V gene (reference sequence). The CDR3 spans 14 residues. The CDR3 sequence is CASSPGTSSYEQYF. The DNA of the CDR3 is TGTGCCAGCAGCCCCGGGACTAGTAGCTACGAGCAGTACTTC.

CDR3 DNA sequence: TGTGCCAGCAGCTCCCACGGGGGGGCAGGGCTTAGTTATGGCTACACCTTC. Its protein is CASSSHGGAGLSYGYTF. V is TRBV7-8 and J is TRBJ1-2, with a weak D call TRBD1 (6 bases). V dropped 4 bases and J dropped 5 bases, with 23 bases sitting between them. The CDR3 covers 17 residues. CDR1 is SGHVS and CDR2 is FQNEAQ in the germline V gene. Filled out from reference TRBV7-8 and TRBJ1-2, the complete variable domain reads GAGVSQSPRYKVAKRGQDVALRCDPISGHVSLFWYQQALGQGPEFLTYFQNEAQLDKSGLPSDRFFAERPEGSVSTLKIQRTQQEDSAVYLCASSSHGGAGLSYGYTFGSGTRLTVV.

This sequence joins TRBV7-2 and TRBJ1-5, with D uncertain. CDR3 length equals 16 residues. The V end was cut by 1 base, the J end by 1 base, with 11 bases between. Germline V gene sequence: CDR1 SGHTA, CDR2 FQGNSA. The CDR3, as DNA: TGTGCCAGCAGCTTAGGACCATCTCGAAGCAATCAGCCCCAGCATTTT. Translated, it gives CASSLGPSRSNQPQHF. The whole variable domain, remainder taken from reference TRBV7-2 and TRBJ1-5, is GAGVSQSPSNKVTEKGKDVELRCDPISGHTALYWYRQSLGQGLEFLIYFQGNSAPDKSGLPSDRFSAERTGGSVSTLTIQRTQQEDSAVYLCASSLGPSRSNQPQHFGDGTRLSIL.

By its share, this clone is large (0.1 to 1%). V is TRBV11-2 and J is TRBJ1-5, with TRBD1 matching 7 bases. After removal of 1 base from V and 5 bases from J, the junction contained 8 bases not matched to a gene. This CDR3 is built from 16 residues. Germline V gene data show CDR1 as SGHAT and CDR2 as FQNNGV. CDR3 sequence reads: CASSLGTWTGDQPQHF. The DNA for the CDR3 is TGTGCCAGCAGCTTAGGAACCTGGACAGGTGATCAGCCCCAGCATTTT.

The J gene is TRBJ1-2, the V gene TRBV13; 7 bases line up with TRBD1. Germline values: CDR1 PRHDT, CDR2 FYEKMQ (reference sequence). V was clipped by 1 base and J by 7 bases; unmatched bases: 12. This CDR3 is 16 amino acids long. CDR3 amino acids: CASSLEPLGRGPGYTF. CDR3 in DNA: TGTGCCAGCAGCTTAGAGCCCCTTGGTAGGGGGCCTGGCTACACCTTC.

The rearrangement joins TRBV14 to TRBJ2-2; D unresolved. This CDR3 has 16 residues. Germline CDR1 and CDR2: SGHDN and FVKESK. The V and J ends lost 2 bases and 0 bases respectively, with 10 bases between them. This CDR3 is CASSQLRTANTGELFF. The DNA of the CDR3 is TGTGCCAGCAGCCAATTAAGGACGGCGAACACCGGGGAGCTGTTTTTT. Combining the CDR3 with reference TRBV14 and TRBJ2-2 gives the whole variable domain EAGVTQFPSHSVIEKGQTVTLRCDPISGHDNLYWYRRVMGKEIKFLLHFVKESKQDESGMPNNRFLAERTGGTYSTLKVQPAELEDSGVYFCASSQLRTANTGELFFGEGSRLTVL.

The chain recombines TRBV7-2 with TRBJ1-2; 12 positions match TRBD1. The CDR3 totals 17 residues. The germline V gene encodes CDR1 SGHTA and CDR2 FQGNSA. V gave up 5 bases and J gave up 3 bases; unmatched junction bases: 10. The CDR3 is CASSLGAGTGGDYGYTF. The CDR3 coding sequence is TGTGCCAGCAGCCTCGGCGCCGGGACAGGGGGCGACTATGGCTACACCTTC.

This chain connects TRBV7-2 to TRBJ2-7, with TRBD1 matching over 8 bases. V lost 3 bases to trimming and J lost 4 bases; unmatched junction nucleotides: 5. The CDR3 has 14 residues. CDR1 and CDR2 from the germline V gene are SGHTA and FQGNSA. CDR3 coding DNA: TGTGCCAGCAGCTTCCGGACAGGGAATTACGAGCAGTACTTC. Amino acid sequence: CASSFRTGNYEQYF.

The chain links TRBV10-3 to TRBJ1-2, with D possibly being TRBD1 (6 bases). Germline V lookup: CDR1 ENHRY, CDR2 SYGVKD. The CDR3 has 11 residues. Deletions cut 6 bases from V and 5 bases from J, with 7 bases between. CDR3 region: CAISRGYGYTF. The CDR3 nucleotides read TGTGCCATCAGCAGGGGTTATGGCTACACCTTC.

The rearrangement joins TRBV5-1 to TRBJ2-7, with 7 bases matching TRBD1. Germline assignment: CDR1 SGHRS and CDR2 YFSETQ. V dropped 2 bases and J dropped 2; count of bases not matched to a gene: 1. The CDR3 totals 13 residues. The CDR3 spells CASSLTGAYEQYF. CDR3 bases: TGCGCCAGCAGCTTAACAGGGGCCTACGAGCAGTACTTC.

This chain uses TRBV28 with TRBJ2-5; 9 nucleotides match TRBD1. J lost 3 bases, V lost 5 bases, and 4 bases had no gene match. Per the germline V gene, CDR1 is MDHEN and CDR2 is SYDVKM. The CDR3 length is 14 residues. The CDR3 DNA reads TGTGCCAGCAGTACGGGGGACAGGGAAGAGACCCAGTACTTC. This gives the protein CASSTGDREETQYF.

The J gene is TRBJ2-7, the V gene TRBV27; 8 positions agree with TRBD2. J gave up 4 bases and V 6 bases, and 8 bases lay outside the gene matches. Germline loops: CDR1 MNHEY, CDR2 SMNVEV (reference sequence). The CDR3 contains 14 residues. CDR3: CASRATRGGYEQYF. The CDR3 nucleotides are TGTGCCAGCAGAGCGACCCGGGGGGGATACGAGCAGTACTTC.

The chain uses TRBV30 and TRBJ1-1; the D is unclear. V lost 2 bases, J lost 3 bases, and 10 bases lay in between. The germline V gene has CDR1 GTSNPN and CDR2 SVGIG (reference sequence). The CDR3 spans 13 residues. In nucleotides, the CDR3 is TGTGCCTGGAGTCATAACCGGGACACTGAAGCTTTCTTT. Its protein is CAWSHNRDTEAFF.

The CDR3 loop reads CASSTDGDNQPQHF. DNA for the CDR3: TGTGCCAGTAGTACGGACGGGGACAATCAGCCCCAGCATTTT. The genes are TRBV19 and TRBJ1-5; the D is unclear. Per germline, CDR1 LNHDA and CDR2 SQIVND (reference sequence). Trimming pared 4 bases from V and 3 bases from J, leaving 10 bases between. The CDR3 has 14 amino acids.

The chain carries TRBV18 and TRBJ2-5; D gene ambiguous. This CDR3 has 15 amino acids. Germline CDR1 reads KGHSH; CDR2 reads LQKENI. Deletions cut 2 bases from V and 5 bases from J, with 15 bases between. CDR3 DNA sequence: TGTGCCAGCTCACCATCCGACCCTCAGTCGGAGACCCAGTACTTC. The encoded protein is CASSPSDPQSETQYF.

This clone was detected only once. The rearrangement uses TRBV21-1 and TRBJ2-7; TRBD2 is the table's D call and was not checked against the DNA. TRBV21-1 is listed as a pseudogene. The CDR3 contains 15 residues. The CDR3, as DNA: TGTGCCAGCTTAAGAGGGCAGGCGGGGCAGAGGGAGCAGTACTTC. It encodes CASLRGQAGQREQYF.

This chain joins TRBV10-3 and TRBJ1-1; no clear D gene. The CDR3 extends over 16 amino acids. The V end lost 0 bases, the J end lost 4 bases, and 15 bases lay between the germline ends. CDR1 and CDR2 (germline): ENHRY, SYGVKD. The CDR3 sequence is CAISESRGTSGTEAFF. In DNA form, the CDR3 reads TGTGCCATCAGTGAGTCTCGGGGAACTAGCGGCACTGAAGCTTTCTTT.